This record concerns one T cell receptor beta chain sequence. TRB was amplified from approximately 250 ng of peripheral blood genomic DNA per sample. These data are taken from a study of T cell clusters in autoimmune cytopenias. TRB was amplified by touch-down multiplex PCR, primer pools A and B combined. From its re-call of the multiplex PCR reads, TCRdb lists each CDR3 protein once, without DNA. The sample shows under 11,000 distinct CDR3 sequences, and around 21% sits with its ten largest clones. The CDR3 covers 13 residues. CDR1 and CDR2 (germline): SEHNR, FQNEAQ (reference sequence). The data also belong to a second study, concerning T cell repertoires in aging, cancer and after chemotherapy.

The chain links TRBV7-9 to TRBJ1-2. This receptor was obtained from a human donor in good health. The material sequenced was peripheral blood. The CDR3 sequence is CASSLDGHYGYTF.